This T cell receptor beta chain was documented in a study of blood T cells in healthy people across ages. The germline V and J ends were trimmed by 5 bases and 6 bases, with 11 bases remaining between them. CDR3 size: 13 residues. Per the germline V gene, CDR1 is KGHDR and CDR2 is SFDVKD. A sample-barcoded 5' primer and a J-beta primer mix were used in a second PCR of roughly 6 to 11 cycles. Via MiXCR, TCRdb re-called the 5' RACE reads, giving one row per CDR3 protein. The sample comprises hundreds of thousands of distinct CDR3 sequences, more than 20% of which are singletons, and 3% to 4.5% rests with the top ten.

The chain employs TRBV24-1 and TRBJ2-3; D is unclear. Sequences were obtained from blood. The source is a man between 65 and 85 years old in good health. The DNA for the CDR3 is TGTGCCACCAGTGTCGAGTTTGTGGATACGCAGTATTTT. Protein product: CATSVEFVDTQYF.